A single sample is the source of the 21 T cell receptor beta chains below, sequenced in a study of T cell changes during pregnancy in multiple sclerosis (dated by TCRdb to the late 2010s). The library was generated by the immunoSEQ multiplex PCR assay. Not all clones reach the TCRdb copy of this immuneACCESS table, which keeps in-frame sequences only. Checked studies attribute under half of the gap to unresolved V genes and leave the rest unexplained. For this sample the table gives about 49,000 clones, of which 94% were detected only once. The top ten clones comprise roughly 5.5% of the sample. Sequences were derived from CD8+ T cells from peripheral blood mononuclear cells, sampled before pregnancy. All receptors derive from a female donor with multiple sclerosis, enrolled in a pregnancy study.

This clone was observed once. The chain couples TRBV7-2 to TRBJ2-1; 10 bases map to TRBD2. Germline lookup yields CDR1 SGHTA and CDR2 FQGNSA. CDR3 size: 16 residues. With V trimmed by 6 bases and J by 13 bases, 18 bases remained unmatched. CDR3: CASSPRPGSSGRRQFF. The CDR3 bases are TGTGCCAGCAGTCCCCGGCCTGGTAGTAGCGGGAGGAGACAGTTCTTC.

In this sample, this clone turned up once. The gene calls are TRBV5-6 and TRBJ2-7; 10 nucleotides line up with TRBD1. The CDR3 loop spans 15 amino acids. Germline V CDR1 and CDR2: SGHDT, YYEEEE. Trimming cost V 4 bases and J 4 bases; bases outside gene matches: 8. The CDR3 loop is CASSTQTGGEYEQYF. The DNA for the CDR3 is TGTGCCAGCAGCACTCAGACAGGGGGCGAGTACGAGCAGTACTTC.

The chain has TRBV7-9 and TRBJ1-4, with D unclear. With 5 bases removed from V and 7 bases from J, the gap between germline ends came to 11 bases. This CDR3 region has 13 residues. The germline V gene encodes CDR1 SEHNR and CDR2 FQNEAQ (reference sequence). The CDR3 protein is CASSAGSVEKLFF. The CDR3 DNA reads TGTGCCAGCAGCGCCGGGAGTGTTGAAAAACTGTTTTTT.

The chain employs TRBV7-9 and TRBJ1-2, with a tentative D call TRBD1 (5 bases). The ends were cut back, 1 base at V and 6 bases at J, with 15 bases in the middle. CDR1 SEHNR and CDR2 FQNEAQ come from the germline V gene (reference sequence). The CDR3 has 15 amino acids. Written as DNA, the CDR3 is TGTGCCAGCAGCTTAGGCAAGGTCAGGGAGGATGGCTACACCTTC. It specifies CASSLGKVREDGYTF.

This chain uses TRBV5-6 with TRBJ2-7; TRBD2 matches 7 bases. The CDR3 totals 14 residues. The germline V gene encodes CDR1 SGHDT and CDR2 YYEEEE. The junction had 5 bases not matched to a gene; V was cut back by 3 bases and J by 2 bases. CDR3 region: CASSSGLSPYEQYF. In nucleotides, the CDR3 is TGTGCCAGCAGCTCGGGACTAAGCCCCTACGAGCAGTACTTC.

This chain links TRBV27 with TRBJ1-5; 8 nucleotides agree with TRBD1. The V segment lost 3 bases and the J segment 7 bases; nucleotides outside the gene matches: 5. Germline V gene lookup returns CDR1 MNHEY and CDR2 SMNVEV (reference sequence). This CDR3 has 14 amino acids. CDR3 sequence: CASSFDRGNQPQHF. The CDR3, as DNA: TGTGCCAGCAGTTTTGACAGGGGAAACCAGCCCCAGCATTTT.

J is TRBJ2-3 and V is TRBV5-1; 12 bases are shared with TRBD2. This CDR3 contains 14 residues. V was pared by 3 bases and J by 6 bases, with 2 bases of the junction left unmatched. Germline V gene data show CDR1 as SGHRS and CDR2 as YFSETQ. The CDR3 DNA is TGCGCCAGCAGCTCGGGACTAGCGGGTGATACGCAGTATTTT. Protein product: CASSSGLAGDTQYF.

This sequence joins TRBV28 and TRBJ2-7; possible D gene TRBD2, 6 bases. Trimming removed 2 bases at V and 4 bases at J, with 21 bases between. The CDR3 runs to 17 residues. The V gene's germline CDR1 is MDHEN and CDR2 SYDVKM. This CDR3 is CASSLLYRDPRGYEQYF. The CDR3 nucleotides read TGTGCCAGCAGTTTACTTTACCGGGACCCACGGGGGTACGAGCAGTACTTC.

The chain uses TRBV4-1 and TRBJ1-2; tentative D call: TRBD1 (6 bases). The ends were cut back, 1 base at V and 6 bases at J, with 12 bases in the middle. Germline CDR1 reads MGHRA; CDR2 reads YSYEKL. The CDR3 runs 14 residues. This CDR3 reads CASSQVQGPNGYTF. In DNA, the CDR3 is TGCGCCAGCAGCCAAGTACAGGGTCCCAATGGCTACACCTTC.

V usage is TRBV28 and J usage is TRBJ2-7; the match to TRBD1 covers 7 bases. Germline loops: CDR1 MDHEN, CDR2 SYDVKM. Trimming removed 4 bases from V and 3 bases from J; junction bases left unmatched: 9. The CDR3 covers 15 residues. CDR3 amino acids: CASSSARGNIYEQYF. CDR3 coding DNA: TGTGCCAGCAGTTCCGCCAGGGGGAACATCTACGAGCAGTACTTC.

J is TRBJ2-5 and V is TRBV5-4, with D possibly TRBD2 on 6 matching bases. The J call may be in error: the DNA end matches TRBJ2-7 better. Germline values: CDR1 SGHNT, CDR2 YYREEE (reference sequence). This CDR3 has 17 residues. CDR3 loop: CASSLGPGTPGVHEQYF. For the CDR3, the DNA is TGTGCCAGCAGCTTGGGTCCCGGGACCCCGGGAGTACACGAGCAGTACTTC.

V gene TRBV6-5 combines with J gene TRBJ2-3; weak D call: TRBD2 (6 bases). The CDR3 is 15 amino acids. The V end was cut by 2 bases, the J end by 4 bases, with 13 bases between. The germline gives CDR1 MNHEY, CDR2 SVGAGI. Here the CDR3 DNA reads TGTGCCAGCAGTTACGGGGGAAGGAGGGCAGATACGCAGTATTTT. As protein: CASSYGGRRADTQYF.

The chain carries TRBV7-2 and TRBJ2-4; the D gene is possibly TRBD2 (5 bases). The CDR3 spans 13 residues. CDR1 SGHTA and CDR2 FQGNSA come from the germline V gene. V lost 4 bases and J 7 bases, leaving 11 bases between the germline ends. CDR3 sequence (DNA): TGTGCCAGCAGCTCGGGATCAGCGAACATTCAGTACTTC. Its translation is CASSSGSANIQYF.

V is TRBV25-1 and J is TRBJ2-7; D perhaps matches TRBD1 (5 bases). CDR3 length: 13 amino acids. With 3 bases removed from V and 6 bases from J, the gap between germline ends came to 12 bases. CDR1 and CDR2 (germline): MGHDK, SYGVNS. CDR3 bases: TGTGCCAGCAGTGAGGCAGGGTTGGGCGAGCAGTACTTC. It is translated as CASSEAGLGEQYF.

V and J are TRBV7-9 and TRBJ2-1; possibly TRBD1 for D (5 bases). Trimming took 4 bases from V and 15 from J, leaving 13 bases between them. CDR1 is SEHNR, CDR2 FQNEAQ, per germline (reference sequence). The CDR3 loop spans 11 amino acids. Here the CDR3 reads CASSSQGVVFF. The CDR3 DNA reads as TGTGCCAGCAGCTCCCAGGGCGTTGTGTTCTTC.

The V and J genes are TRBV11-1 and TRBJ2-1; 7 bases match TRBD2. V trimming: 5 bases; J trimming: 3 bases; junction bases outside the gene matches: 7. The CDR3 loop spans 15 amino acids. Germline loops: CDR1 SGHAT, CDR2 FQDESV (reference sequence). The CDR3 here is CASSGRERGYNEQFF. CDR3 sequence (DNA): TGTGCCAGCAGCGGTCGCGAGCGGGGCTACAATGAGCAGTTCTTC.

This rearrangement joins TRBV27 to TRBJ1-2; unclear D gene. V gave up 3 bases and J gave up 3 bases, with 8 bases separating them. CDR1 MNHEY and CDR2 SMNVEV come from the germline V gene (reference sequence). CDR3 size: 13 residues. The CDR3 sequence is CASSFESYYGYTF. CDR3 nucleotides: TGTGCCAGCAGTTTCGAGAGTTACTATGGCTACACCTTC.

V gene TRBV10-1 combines with J gene TRBJ2-1; D is perhaps TRBD1 (6 bases). CDR3 length equals 14 residues. Germline CDR1 and CDR2: WNHNN and SYGVQD (reference sequence). Trimming removed 3 bases at V and 4 bases at J, with 10 bases between. CDR3 sequence: CASSEDRRYNEQFF. DNA for the CDR3: TGCGCCAGCAGTGAAGACAGGAGATACAATGAGCAGTTCTTC.

CDR3 residues: CASSTDRVTEAFF. DNA for the CDR3: TGTGCCAGCAGCACGGACAGGGTCACTGAAGCTTTCTTT. The chain employs TRBV7-9 and TRBJ1-1; 8 bases line up with TRBD1. Germline trimming cut 5 bases from V and 4 bases from J; bases unmatched to any gene: 3. Germline assignment: CDR1 SEHNR and CDR2 FQNEAQ (reference sequence). The CDR3 runs 13 residues.

This chain links TRBV2 with TRBJ2-3, with 13 nucleotides matching TRBD2. The V gene end was trimmed by 6 bases and the J gene end by 5 bases; junction bases not matched to a gene: 5. Germline assignment: CDR1 SNHLY and CDR2 FYNNEI. This CDR3 spans 15 amino acids. CDR3 residues: CASSGLAGVGDTQYF. The DNA of the CDR3 is TGTGCCAGCAGCGGACTAGCGGGAGTCGGAGATACGCAGTATTTT.

This rearrangement joins TRBV4-1 to TRBJ2-7; 7 bases are a match to TRBD2. Per germline, CDR1 MGHRA and CDR2 YSYEKL. V shed 0 bases and J 5 bases; nucleotides not matched to a gene: 10. The CDR3 length is 16 residues. The chain's CDR3 is CASSQEDLRERNEQYF. Here the CDR3 DNA reads TGCGCCAGCAGCCAAGAGGACTTGCGGGAGAGGAACGAGCAGTACTTC.